These 20 T cell receptor beta chains came from one sample sequenced in a study of cytomegalovirus exposure and HLA in healthy donors. Primers included in the PCR were 60 Vbeta and 13 Jbeta primers. Libraries were prepared by immunoSEQ multiplex PCR; TCRdb keeps only in-frame clonotypes and omits some of them. The data show approximately 130,000 clones, with roughly 80% seen just once and more than 1.5% held by the top ten. Sequencing was carried out using PBMCs. These TCRs come from a middle-aged man in good health and CMV-seronegative.

This rearrangement joins TRBV18 to TRBJ2-3, with D uncertain. Per the germline V gene, CDR1 is KGHSH and CDR2 is LQKENI. Between the trimmed V and J ends, which lost 2 bases and 2 bases, there was a span of 11 bases. This CDR3 has 15 amino acids. The CDR3: CASSPLPSATDTQYF. The CDR3 nucleotides are TGTGCCAGCTCACCATTGCCTAGTGCCACAGATACGCAGTATTTT. The entire variable domain, with the rest obtained from reference TRBV18 and TRBJ2-3, is as follows: NAGVMQNPRHLVRRRGQEARLRCSPMKGHSHVYWYRQLPEEGLKFMVYLQKENIIDESGMPKERFSAEFPKEGPSILRIQQVVRGDSAAYFCASSPLPSATDTQYFGPGTRLTVL.

This chain connects TRBV5-1 to TRBJ2-7; TRBD2 is a possible D gene (5 bases). CDR1 SGHRS and CDR2 YFSETQ come from the germline V gene. The germline V and J ends were trimmed by 0 bases and 5 bases, with 12 bases remaining between them. The CDR3 extends over 14 amino acids. CDR3 region: CASSLASTVDEQYF. The CDR3 DNA follows: TGCGCCAGCAGCTTGGCTAGCACGGTGGACGAGCAGTACTTC.

CDR3 DNA sequence: TGTGCCAGCAGCGCGGGACTAGCGGGAGTTTCCTACGAGCAGTACTTC. This encodes CASSAGLAGVSYEQYF. The chain uses TRBV14 and TRBJ2-7, with TRBD2 matching over 14 bases. The germline CDR1 and CDR2 sequences are SGHDN and FVKESK. The CDR3 loop spans 16 amino acids. J gave up 1 base and V 5 bases, and 4 bases lay outside the gene matches.

This chain uses TRBV2 with TRBJ2-1; tentatively, D is TRBD1 (6 bases). V lost 3 bases to trimming and J lost 6 bases, with 15 bases between them. Germline V CDR1 and CDR2: SNHLY, FYNNEI. The CDR3 spans 15 residues. The CDR3 sequence is CASSDYLVQGNEQFF. The CDR3 nucleotides read TGTGCCAGCAGTGATTATCTGGTACAGGGCAATGAGCAGTTCTTC.

The chain joins TRBV4-3 to TRBJ1-3, with no clear D. V lost 1 base to trimming and J lost 0 bases, with 7 bases between them. The CDR3 spans 15 residues. Germline V lookup: CDR1 LGHNA, CDR2 YSLEER. CDR3 sequence (DNA): TGCGCCAGCAGCCAAGGGAGGAGCTCTGGAAACACCATATATTTT. Translating it yields CASSQGRSSGNTIYF.

The chain links TRBV19 to TRBJ2-2; a possible D gene is TRBD1 (6 bases). This CDR3 region has 14 residues. Trimming left V 11 bases short and J 7 bases short, with 20 bases between. CDR1 and CDR2 from the germline V gene are LNHDA and SQIVND (reference sequence). The CDR3 here is CASRTGSWIGELFF. CDR3 nucleotide sequence: TGTGCCTCCAGAACAGGGTCGTGGATCGGGGAGCTGTTTTTT. The full variable domain, in which reference TRBV19 and TRBJ2-2 provide the parts outside the CDR3, is DGGITQSPKYLFRKEGQNVTLSCEQNLNHDAMYWYRQDPGQGLRLIYYSQIVNDFQKGDIAEGYSVSREKKESFPLTVTSAQKNPTAFYLCASRTGSWIGELFFGEGSRLTVL.

The CDR3 coding sequence is TGTGCCAGCACCCCACAAGCCTATAATTCACCCCTCCACTTT. This encodes CASTPQAYNSPLHF. The chain carries TRBV16 and TRBJ1-6; no reliable D call. The CDR3 runs to 14 residues. The ends were cut back, 7 bases at V and 2 bases at J, with 9 bases in the middle. CDR1 KGHSY and CDR2 FQNENV come from the germline V gene.

This rearrangement joins TRBV6-5 to TRBJ1-2; TRBD1 matches 9 bases. Losses at the gene ends were 8 bases for V and 6 bases for J; bases not matched to a gene: 7. This CDR3 comprises 13 residues. Germline CDR1 is MNHEY and CDR2 is SVGAGI. CDR3 sequence (DNA): TGTGCCAGCCAACGGGACAGGGAGAATGGCTACACCTTC. Its translation is CASQRDRENGYTF.

V is TRBV28 and J is TRBJ1-5, with D perhaps TRBD1 (5 bases). Trimming took 5 bases from V and 4 from J, leaving 12 bases between them. Germline V lookup: CDR1 MDHEN, CDR2 SYDVKM. This CDR3 has 14 residues. CDR3 loop: CASSPRGLNQPQHF. CDR3 coding DNA: TGTGCCAGCAGTCCCCGGGGGTTGAATCAGCCCCAGCATTTT.

For this clone: Other nucleotide sequences in the sample specify the same CDR3. The V and J genes are TRBV5-6 and TRBJ2-7, with D perhaps TRBD1 (6 bases). This CDR3 is 14 amino acids long. Germline V gene sequence: CDR1 SGHDT, CDR2 YYEEEE. The germline V and J ends were trimmed by 3 bases and 0 bases, with 10 bases remaining between them. The CDR3 sequence is CASSSGTISYEQYF. In DNA form, the CDR3 reads TGTGCCAGCAGCTCCGGGACAATCTCCTACGAGCAGTACTTC.

The genes are TRBV4-1 and TRBJ2-5, with D hard to call. Germline-derived CDR1 and CDR2 are MGHRA and YSYEKL. Trimming took 0 bases from V and 4 from J, leaving 12 bases between them. CDR3 length: 15 residues. CDR3: CASSQEGWARETQYF. The CDR3 DNA reads as TGCGCCAGCAGCCAAGAAGGATGGGCGCGAGAGACCCAGTACTTC.

This clone was recorded only once. This rearrangement joins TRBV19 to TRBJ2-7; 13 bases agree with TRBD2. Trimming at V came to 5 bases and at J to 3 bases, leaving 1 base not matched to a gene. CDR1 is LNHDA, CDR2 SQIVND, per germline (reference sequence). This CDR3 is built from 14 residues. Here the CDR3 reads CASSRLAGGYEQYF. CDR3 nucleotide sequence: TGTGCCAGTAGTCGACTAGCGGGAGGCTACGAGCAGTACTTC.

The chain couples TRBV11-2 to TRBJ2-7; 7 bases line up with TRBD2. Germline values: CDR1 SGHAT, CDR2 FQNNGV. The junction had 5 bases not matched to a gene; V was cut back by 1 base and J by 2 bases. CDR3 length: 15 amino acids. The CDR3 here is CASSLGLAATYEQYF. The CDR3 DNA reads TGTGCCAGCAGCTTAGGGCTAGCGGCAACCTACGAGCAGTACTTC.

The rearrangement uses TRBV30 and TRBJ2-5, with D perhaps matching TRBD2 (6 bases). Germline CDR1 GTSNPN, CDR2 SVGIG (reference sequence). V shed 1 base and J shed 5 bases, with 11 bases lying between them. The CDR3 loop spans 13 amino acids. This CDR3 reads CAWSGEDGETQYF. In nucleotides, the CDR3 is TGTGCCTGGAGTGGGGAGGACGGGGAGACCCAGTACTTC.

This clone appeared once. DNA for the CDR3: TGTGCCAGCAGGCGGGACCATAAAGAGACCCAGTACTTC. Translation gives CASRRDHKETQYF. The rearrangement joins TRBV7-2 to TRBJ2-5, with D possibly matching TRBD2 (6 bases). Germline V gene lookup returns CDR1 SGHTA and CDR2 FQGNSA. V was cut by 6 bases and J by 3 bases, with 11 bases left in between. This CDR3 has 13 residues.

This clone was detected only once. The chain is built from TRBV7-2 and TRBJ2-7; TRBD2 agrees at 7 bases. From germline, CDR1 is SGHTA and CDR2 FQGNSA. With V trimmed by 5 bases and J by 0 bases, 4 bases remained unmatched. This CDR3 has 14 amino acids. CDR3 sequence: CASSDTSVSYEQYF. The CDR3, as DNA: TGTGCCAGCAGCGATACTAGCGTCTCCTACGAGCAGTACTTC.

V usage is TRBV9 and J usage is TRBJ1-4; D perhaps matches TRBD1 (5 bases). Per germline, CDR1 SGDLS and CDR2 YYNGEE. V dropped 4 bases and J dropped 8 bases, with 15 bases sitting between them. The CDR3 is 14 amino acids. The CDR3 here is CASSFSGVAEKLFF. CDR3 DNA sequence: TGTGCCAGCAGCTTTTCGGGGGTAGCGGAAAAACTGTTTTTT.

The sample holds one count of this clone. The chain recombines TRBV2 with TRBJ2-3; D is undetermined. Germline CDR1 SNHLY, CDR2 FYNNEI. The CDR3 covers 17 residues. V was shortened by 6 bases and J by 0 bases, with 19 bases between the two germline ends. The CDR3 region has the DNA TGTGCCAGCAGAGTCCACGTAGCCCGTCCTAGCACAGATACGCAGTATTTT. It is translated as CASRVHVARPSTDTQYF. Filled out from reference TRBV2 and TRBJ2-3, the complete variable domain reads EPEVTQTPSHQVTQMGQEVILRCVPISNHLYFYWYRQILGQKVEFLVSFYNNEISEKSEIFDDQFSVERPDGSNFTLKIRSTKLEDSAMYFCASRVHVARPSTDTQYFGPGTRLTVL.

The chain has TRBV15 and TRBJ1-5; D remains ambiguous. Trimming shortened V by 0 bases and J by 4 bases, and 13 bases separated the two germline ends. The CDR3 has 16 amino acids. The germline CDR1 and CDR2 sequences are LNHNV and YYDKDF (reference sequence). The CDR3: CATSRDWTGNNQPQHF. CDR3 DNA: TGTGCCACCAGCAGAGATTGGACGGGAAATAATCAGCCCCAGCATTTT.

CDR3: CASSFLQGINGYTF. CDR3 nucleotides: TGTGCCAGCAGTTTTTTACAGGGGATCAATGGCTACACCTTC. This chain joins TRBV28 and TRBJ1-2; 7 nucleotides match TRBD1. The V gene's germline CDR1 is MDHEN and CDR2 SYDVKM. The J segment lost 6 bases and the V segment lost 3 bases, leaving 7 bases of the junction unmatched. The CDR3 spans 14 residues.